The clone carrying this T cell receptor beta chain turned up a few times. The TCR beta CDR3 regions underwent amplification from RNA transcripts. Investigators did first-round RT-PCR with HTBI primers, then second-round multiplex PCR. TCRdb re-analysed the multiplex PCR reads in MiXCR, keeping a single row per CDR3 protein. Of 600,000 to 700,000 distinct CDR3 sequences in the sample, about two fifths were seen once. PBMCs were obtained from roughly 9.5 ml of fresh peripheral blood. The data derive from a study of Graves' ophthalmopathy and Graves' hyperthyroidism. In the study overall: The collection of peripheral blood took place at initial diagnosis, before any treatment.

The CDR3 totals 14 residues. Germline CDR1 SEHNR, CDR2 FQNEAQ (reference sequence). V lost 5 bases, J lost 2 bases, and 12 bases lay in between. The chain uses TRBV7-9 and TRBJ2-5, with D possibly called TRBD1 or TRBD2 (5 bases each). The source material was peripheral blood. The sequence came from an adult man with Graves' ophthalmopathy. The CDR3 protein is CASSLKRGQETQYF. The CDR3 bases are TGTGCCAGCAGCCTCAAGAGGGGACAAGAGACCCAGTACTTC.